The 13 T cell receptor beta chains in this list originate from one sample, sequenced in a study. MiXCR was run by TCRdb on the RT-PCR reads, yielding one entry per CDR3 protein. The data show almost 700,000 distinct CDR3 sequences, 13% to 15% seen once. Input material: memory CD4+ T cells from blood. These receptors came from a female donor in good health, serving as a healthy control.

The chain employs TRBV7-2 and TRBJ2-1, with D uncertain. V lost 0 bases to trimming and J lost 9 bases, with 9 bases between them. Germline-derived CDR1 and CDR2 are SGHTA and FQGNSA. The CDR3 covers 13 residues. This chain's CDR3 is CASSLAVKSEQFF. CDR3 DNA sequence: TGTGCCAGCAGCTTAGCAGTGAAAAGTGAGCAGTTCTTC.

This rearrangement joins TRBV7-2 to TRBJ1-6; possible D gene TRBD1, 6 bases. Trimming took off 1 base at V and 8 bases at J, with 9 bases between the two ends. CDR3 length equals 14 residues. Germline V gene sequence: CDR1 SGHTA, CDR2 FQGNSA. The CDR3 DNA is TGTGCCAGCAGCTTAGTTGAGGGGGATTCACCCCTCCACTTT. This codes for CASSLVEGDSPLHF. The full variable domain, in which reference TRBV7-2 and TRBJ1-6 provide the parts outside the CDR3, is GAGVSQSPSNKVTEKGKDVELRCDPISGHTALYWYRQSLGQGLEFLIYFQGNSAPDKSGLPSDRFSAERTGGSVSTLTIQRTQQEDSAVYLCASSLVEGDSPLHFGNGTRLTVT.

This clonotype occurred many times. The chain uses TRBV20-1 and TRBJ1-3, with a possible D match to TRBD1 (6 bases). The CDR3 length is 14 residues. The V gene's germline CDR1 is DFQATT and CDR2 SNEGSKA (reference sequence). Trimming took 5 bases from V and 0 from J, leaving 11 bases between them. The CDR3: CSAPRDNSGNTIYF. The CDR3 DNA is TGCAGTGCTCCCCGGGACAACTCTGGAAACACCATATATTTT.

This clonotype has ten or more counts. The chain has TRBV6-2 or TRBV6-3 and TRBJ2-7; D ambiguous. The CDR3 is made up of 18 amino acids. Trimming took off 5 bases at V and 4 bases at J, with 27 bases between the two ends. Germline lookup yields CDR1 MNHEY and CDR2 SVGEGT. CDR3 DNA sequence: TGTGCCAGCAGTCGCCCGACAATGCGTAGGACCTCAAAATACGAGCAGTACTTC. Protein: CASSRPTMRRTSKYEQYF.

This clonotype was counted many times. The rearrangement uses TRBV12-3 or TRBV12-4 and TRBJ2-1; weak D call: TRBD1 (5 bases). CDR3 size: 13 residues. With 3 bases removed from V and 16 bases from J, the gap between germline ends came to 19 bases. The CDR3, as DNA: TGTGCCAGCAGTTTTAGGGGCGCGCTTATTTCCTTCTTC. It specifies CASSFRGALISFF.

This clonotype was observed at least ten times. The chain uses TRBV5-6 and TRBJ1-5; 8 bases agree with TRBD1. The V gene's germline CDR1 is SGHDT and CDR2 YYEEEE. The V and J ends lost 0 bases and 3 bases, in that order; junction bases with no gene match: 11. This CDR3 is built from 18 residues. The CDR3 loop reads CASSLGFETGEDNQPQHF. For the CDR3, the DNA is TGTGCCAGCAGCTTGGGGTTTGAGACAGGGGAGGACAATCAGCCCCAGCATTTT.

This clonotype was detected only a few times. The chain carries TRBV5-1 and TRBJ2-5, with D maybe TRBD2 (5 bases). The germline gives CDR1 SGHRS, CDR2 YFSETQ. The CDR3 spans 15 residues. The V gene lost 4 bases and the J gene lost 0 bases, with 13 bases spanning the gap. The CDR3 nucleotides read TGCGCCAGCAGCCCCGGGGTAACGAACCAAGAGACCCAGTACTTC. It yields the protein CASSPGVTNQETQYF.

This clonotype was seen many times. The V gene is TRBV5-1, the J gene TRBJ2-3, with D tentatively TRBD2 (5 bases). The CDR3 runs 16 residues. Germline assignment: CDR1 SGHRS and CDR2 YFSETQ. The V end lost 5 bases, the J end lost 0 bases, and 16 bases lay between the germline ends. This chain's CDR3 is CASRVVGSASTDTQYF. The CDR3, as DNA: TGCGCCAGCAGAGTAGTAGGGAGCGCTAGCACAGATACGCAGTATTTT.

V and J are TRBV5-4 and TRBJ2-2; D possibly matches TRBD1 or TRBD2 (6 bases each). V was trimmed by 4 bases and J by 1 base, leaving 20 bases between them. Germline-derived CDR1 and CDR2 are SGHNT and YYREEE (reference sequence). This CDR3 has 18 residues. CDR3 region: CASSPRGQGARNTGELFF. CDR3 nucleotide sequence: TGTGCCAGCAGCCCCCGGGGGCAAGGGGCCAGGAACACCGGGGAGCTGTTTTTT.

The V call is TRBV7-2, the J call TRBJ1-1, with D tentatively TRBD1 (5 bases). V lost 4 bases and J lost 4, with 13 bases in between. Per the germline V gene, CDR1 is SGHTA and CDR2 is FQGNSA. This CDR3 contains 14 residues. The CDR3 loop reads CASSSGGGSTEAFF. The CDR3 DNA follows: TGTGCCAGCAGCTCCGGCGGGGGTTCCACTGAAGCTTTCTTT.

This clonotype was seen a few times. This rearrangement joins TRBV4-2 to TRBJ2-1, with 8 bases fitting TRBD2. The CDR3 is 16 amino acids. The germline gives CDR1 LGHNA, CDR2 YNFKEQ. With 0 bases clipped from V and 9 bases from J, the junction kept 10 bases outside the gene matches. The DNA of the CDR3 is TGTGCCAGCAGCCAAGAAACGAGCGGGAGCCCAGGTGAGCAGTTCTTC. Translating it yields CASSQETSGSPGEQFF.

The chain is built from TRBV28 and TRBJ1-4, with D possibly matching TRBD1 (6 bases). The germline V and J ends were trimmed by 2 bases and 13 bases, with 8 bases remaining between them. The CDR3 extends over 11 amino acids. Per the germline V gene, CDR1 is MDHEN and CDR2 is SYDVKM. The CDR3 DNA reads TGTGCCAGCAGTTTAGGGGGCTCACTGTTTTTT. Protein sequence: CASSLGGSLFF.

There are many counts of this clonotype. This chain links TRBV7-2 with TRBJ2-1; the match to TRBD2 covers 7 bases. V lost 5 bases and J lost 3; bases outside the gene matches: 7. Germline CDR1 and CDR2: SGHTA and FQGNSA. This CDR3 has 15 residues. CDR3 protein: CASSTTGTNYNEQFF. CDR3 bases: TGTGCCAGCAGCACGACCGGGACTAACTACAATGAGCAGTTCTTC.